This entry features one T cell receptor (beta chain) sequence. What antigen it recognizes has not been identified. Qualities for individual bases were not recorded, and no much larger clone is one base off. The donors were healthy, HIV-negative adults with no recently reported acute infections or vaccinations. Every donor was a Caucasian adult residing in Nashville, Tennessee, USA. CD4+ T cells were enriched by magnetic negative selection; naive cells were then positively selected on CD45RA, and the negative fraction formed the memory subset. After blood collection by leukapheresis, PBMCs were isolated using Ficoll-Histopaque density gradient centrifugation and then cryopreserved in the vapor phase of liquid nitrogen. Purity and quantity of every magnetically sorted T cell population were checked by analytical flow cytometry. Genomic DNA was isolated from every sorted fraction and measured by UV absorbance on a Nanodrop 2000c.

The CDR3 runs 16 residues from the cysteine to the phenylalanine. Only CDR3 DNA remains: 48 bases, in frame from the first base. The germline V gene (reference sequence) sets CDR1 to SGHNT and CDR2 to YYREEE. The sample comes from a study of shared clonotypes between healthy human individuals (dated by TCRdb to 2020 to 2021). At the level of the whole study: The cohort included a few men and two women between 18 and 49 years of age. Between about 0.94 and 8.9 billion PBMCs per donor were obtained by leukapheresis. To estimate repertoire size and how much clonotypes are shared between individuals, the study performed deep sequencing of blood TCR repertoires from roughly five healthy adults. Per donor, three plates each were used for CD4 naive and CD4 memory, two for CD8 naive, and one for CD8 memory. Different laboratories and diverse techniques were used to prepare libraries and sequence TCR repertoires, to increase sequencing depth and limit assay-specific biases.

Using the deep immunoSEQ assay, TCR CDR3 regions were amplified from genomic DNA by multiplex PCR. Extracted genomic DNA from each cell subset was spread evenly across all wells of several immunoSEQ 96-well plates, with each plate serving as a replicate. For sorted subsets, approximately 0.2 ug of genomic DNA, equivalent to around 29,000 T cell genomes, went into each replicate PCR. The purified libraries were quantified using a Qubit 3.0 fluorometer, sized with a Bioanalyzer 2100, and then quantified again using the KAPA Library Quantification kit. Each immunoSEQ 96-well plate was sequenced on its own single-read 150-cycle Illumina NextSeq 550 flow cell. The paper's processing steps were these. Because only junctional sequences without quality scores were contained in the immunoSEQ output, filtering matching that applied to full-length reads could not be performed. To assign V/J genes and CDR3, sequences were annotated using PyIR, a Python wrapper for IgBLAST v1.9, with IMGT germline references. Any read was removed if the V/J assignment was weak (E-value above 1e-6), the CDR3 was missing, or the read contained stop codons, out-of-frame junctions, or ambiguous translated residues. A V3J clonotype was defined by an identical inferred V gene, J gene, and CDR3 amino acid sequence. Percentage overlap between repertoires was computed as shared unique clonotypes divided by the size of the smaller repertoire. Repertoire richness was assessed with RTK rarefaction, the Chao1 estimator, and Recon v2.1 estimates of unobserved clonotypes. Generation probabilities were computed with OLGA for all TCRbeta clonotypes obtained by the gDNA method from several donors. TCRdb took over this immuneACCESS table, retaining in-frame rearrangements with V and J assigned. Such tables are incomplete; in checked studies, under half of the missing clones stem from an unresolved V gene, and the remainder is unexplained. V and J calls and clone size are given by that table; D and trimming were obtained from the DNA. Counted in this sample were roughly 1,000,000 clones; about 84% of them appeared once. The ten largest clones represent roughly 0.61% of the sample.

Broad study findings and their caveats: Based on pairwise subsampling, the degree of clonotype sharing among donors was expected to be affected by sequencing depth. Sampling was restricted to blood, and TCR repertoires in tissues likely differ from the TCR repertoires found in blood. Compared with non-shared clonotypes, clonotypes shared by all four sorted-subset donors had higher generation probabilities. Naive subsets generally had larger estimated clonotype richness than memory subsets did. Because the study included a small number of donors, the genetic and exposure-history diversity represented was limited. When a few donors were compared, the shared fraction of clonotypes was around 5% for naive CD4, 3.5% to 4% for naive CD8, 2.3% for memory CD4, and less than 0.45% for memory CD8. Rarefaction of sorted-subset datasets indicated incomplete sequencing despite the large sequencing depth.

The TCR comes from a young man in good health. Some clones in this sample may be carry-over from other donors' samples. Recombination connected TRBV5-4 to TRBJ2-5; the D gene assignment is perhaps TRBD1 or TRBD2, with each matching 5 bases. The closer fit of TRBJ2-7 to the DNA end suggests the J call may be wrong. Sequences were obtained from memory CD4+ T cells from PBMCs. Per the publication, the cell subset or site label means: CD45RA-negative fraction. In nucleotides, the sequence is TGTGCCAGCAGCTTGGCCGCCGGGACGGGTAGGAACGAGCAGTACTTC. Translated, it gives CASSLAAGTGRNEQYF.